This T cell receptor (beta chain) originates from a study of human T cells and chemical hapten exposure (dated by TCRdb to the early 2020s). For the wider study: For sensitization, 2% DPC in acetone was applied to a roughly 2 cm by roughly 2 cm area of upper inner arm skin. Throughout the roughly 25-week study period, patients were also given weekly therapeutic DPC doses on the scalp. Patch testing was done on the upper back using Finn chambers containing 0.01% DPC, and results were scored after 6 days according to International Contact Dermatitis Research Group standards. The patient cohort, mostly female, included alopecia areata with under or over 50% scalp involvement, alopecia totalis and alopecia universalis. The libraries were sequenced as a pool, and the TCR yield per sample differed mostly because of small variations in library volumes within the pool. Peripheral blood TCR repertoire changes were tracked in vivo in alopecia patients during primary and secondary sensitization to the hapten diphenylcyclopropenone (DPC). Patient blood was sampled pre-sensitization (week 0) and at 2, 6 and about 24 weeks after DPC sensitization. Blood for TCR sequencing was provided by twenty-nine alopecia patients at one to four time points (pre-sensitization, 2, 6 and 24 weeks).

Between the V and J ends, shortened by 7 bases and 4 bases respectively, the junction contains 16 bases. The CDR3 runs 14 residues from the cysteine to the phenylalanine. Just the 42-base CDR3 DNA is kept, in frame starting at base 1. Per the germline V gene, MNHEY is the CDR1 and SVGAGI is the CDR2. This clonotype was recorded many times. Its antigen is unknown. No qualities accompany the bases; no much larger clone lies one base away. The library was prepared using RACE. Sequencer: NextSeq 500. During library preparation, unique molecular identifiers were attached to individual cDNA molecules so that TCRs could be counted quantitatively and reproducibly. For every blood RNA sample, sequencing covered both the TCR alpha and TCR beta chains. From the authors' description of their analysis: A median of about 89,000 TCRs per sample was observed, with a range of roughly 20,000 to 750,000. V, J and CDR3 annotation of the TCR reads was performed with the Decombinator software suite. For PS versus PT1 abundance plots, all samples were subsampled to the same number of TCRs (28,000). TCRs were defined as expanded if absent before sensitization and observed at least eight times at the 2-week time point. TCRdb redid the processing of the public reads, applying fastp at Q25 and MiXCR, and retained in-frame beta chains. Each entry merges the rows of one CDR3 protein and shows their most common DNA and genes. What appears here as the V and J calls and clone size reflects TCRdb's work, not the paper's. The sample table holds 50,000 to 75,000 distinct CDR3 sequences, of which 9.5% to 11% were seen once. The ten largest clones take up about 2% of the sample.

Study-wide conclusions, independent of this receptor: Significantly more large CDR3 similarity clusters were formed by expanded TCRs than by pre-sensitization or healthy control sets, consistent with antigen-driven responses. A positive correlation was found between the number of PT1 expanded TCRs and patch test score, with significance reached at thresholds 8, 16 and 32 but not 4. Repeated subsampling changed both the strength of the expansion versus patch-test correlation and the threshold at which that correlation became significant. No change with DPC sensitization was found in the number of TCRs above 1 in 1000 frequency, and no evidence of global repertoire structure alterations was found. Because every patient had alopecia, a presumed autoimmune disease, the patients' immune response might differ from that of healthy individuals.

What the time point label conveys for this sample: patch test 3, about 24 weeks after DPC sensitization. Sample treatment or condition, as interpreted from the label and publication: therapeutic diphenylcyclopropenone sensitization with weekly scalp DPC. Blood at each patch-test visit was drawn before the patch test was applied. To be eligible, patients had to be aged 18 to 70, diagnosed with alopecia and judged suitable for DPC therapy, while pregnant patients were excluded. Total RNA was isolated from unfractionated whole blood collected in Tempus Blood RNA tubes. The input for sequencing was whole blood, taken in connection with sensitization to the hapten diphenylcyclopropenone (DPC). The sequence came from a woman in her thirties with alopecia areata. Some clones in this sample may be carry-over from other donors' samples. The chain uses TRBV6-5 and TRBJ1-1, with TRBD1 perhaps the D gene, on 5 matching bases. The CDR3 amino acid sequence is: CASTLPGGLTEAFF. The nucleotide sequence is TGTGCCAGCACGTTACCGGGGGGACTCACTGAAGCTTTCTTT.